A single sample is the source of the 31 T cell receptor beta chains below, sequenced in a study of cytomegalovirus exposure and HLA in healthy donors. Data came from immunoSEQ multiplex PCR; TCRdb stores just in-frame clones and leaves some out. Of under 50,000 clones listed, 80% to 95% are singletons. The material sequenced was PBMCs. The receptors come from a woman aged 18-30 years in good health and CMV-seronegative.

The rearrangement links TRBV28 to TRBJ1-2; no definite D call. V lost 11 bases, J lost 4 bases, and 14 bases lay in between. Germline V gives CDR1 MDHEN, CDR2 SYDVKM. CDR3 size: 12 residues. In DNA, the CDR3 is TGTGCCTCTCGGAGGGAGGCCTATGGCTACACCTTC. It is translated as CASRREAYGYTF.

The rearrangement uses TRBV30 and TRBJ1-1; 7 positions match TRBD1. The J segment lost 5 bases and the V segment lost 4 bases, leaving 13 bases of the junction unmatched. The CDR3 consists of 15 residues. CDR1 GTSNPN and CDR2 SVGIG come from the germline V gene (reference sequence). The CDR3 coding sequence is TGTGCCTGGAAGGCCCCGACAGGGTTTGAGACTGAAGCTTTCTTT. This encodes CAWKAPTGFETEAFF.

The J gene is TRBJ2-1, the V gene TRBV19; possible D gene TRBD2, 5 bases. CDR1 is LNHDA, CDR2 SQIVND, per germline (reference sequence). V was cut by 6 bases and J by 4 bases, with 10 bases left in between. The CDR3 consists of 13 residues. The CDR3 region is CASRWEKYNEQFF. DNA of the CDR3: TGTGCCAGTAGGTGGGAGAAGTACAATGAGCAGTTCTTC.

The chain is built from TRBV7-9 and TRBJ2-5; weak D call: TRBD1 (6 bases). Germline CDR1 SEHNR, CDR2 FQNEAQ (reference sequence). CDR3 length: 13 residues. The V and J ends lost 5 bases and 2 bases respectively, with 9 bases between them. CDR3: CASSNRAQETQYF. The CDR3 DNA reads TGTGCCAGCAGCAACAGGGCTCAAGAGACCCAGTACTTC.

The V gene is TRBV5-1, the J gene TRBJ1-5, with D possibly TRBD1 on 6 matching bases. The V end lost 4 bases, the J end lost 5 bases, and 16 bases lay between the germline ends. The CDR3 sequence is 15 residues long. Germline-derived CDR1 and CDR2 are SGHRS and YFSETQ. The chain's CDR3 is CASSPQGLRDQPQHF. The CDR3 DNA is TGCGCCAGCAGCCCTCAGGGGTTGAGGGATCAGCCCCAGCATTTT.

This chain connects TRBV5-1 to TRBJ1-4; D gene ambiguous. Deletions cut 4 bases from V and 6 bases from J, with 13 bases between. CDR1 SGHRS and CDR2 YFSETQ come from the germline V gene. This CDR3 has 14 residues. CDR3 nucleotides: TGCGCCAGCAGCCCGCGCGGGTCAGATGAAAAACTGTTTTTT. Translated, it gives CASSPRGSDEKLFF.

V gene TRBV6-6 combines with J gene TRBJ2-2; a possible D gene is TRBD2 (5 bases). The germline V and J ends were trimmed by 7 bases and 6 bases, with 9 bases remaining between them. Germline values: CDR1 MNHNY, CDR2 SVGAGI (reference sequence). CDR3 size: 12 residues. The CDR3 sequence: CASTLAPGELFF. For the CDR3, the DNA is TGTGCCAGCACCCTAGCCCCCGGGGAGCTGTTTTTT.

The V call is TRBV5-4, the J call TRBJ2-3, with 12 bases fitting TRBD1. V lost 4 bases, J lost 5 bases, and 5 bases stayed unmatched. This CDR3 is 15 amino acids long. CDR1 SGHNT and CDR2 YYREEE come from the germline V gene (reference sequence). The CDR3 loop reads CASSPRDRGRDTQYF. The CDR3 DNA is TGTGCCAGCAGCCCCCGGGACAGGGGGCGAGATACGCAGTATTTT.

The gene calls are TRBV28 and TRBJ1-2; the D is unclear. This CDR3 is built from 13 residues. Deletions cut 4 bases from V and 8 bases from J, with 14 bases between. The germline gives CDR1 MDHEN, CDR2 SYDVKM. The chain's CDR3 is CASSSPGRWGYTF. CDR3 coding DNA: TGTGCCAGCAGTTCCCCTGGGAGGTGGGGCTACACCTTC.

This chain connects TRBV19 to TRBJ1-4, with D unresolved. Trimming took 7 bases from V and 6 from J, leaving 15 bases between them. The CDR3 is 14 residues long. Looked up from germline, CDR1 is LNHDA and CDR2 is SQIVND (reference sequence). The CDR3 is CASNRRRNDEKLFF. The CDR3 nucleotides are TGTGCCAGTAACCGGAGGCGGAATGATGAAAAACTGTTTTTT.

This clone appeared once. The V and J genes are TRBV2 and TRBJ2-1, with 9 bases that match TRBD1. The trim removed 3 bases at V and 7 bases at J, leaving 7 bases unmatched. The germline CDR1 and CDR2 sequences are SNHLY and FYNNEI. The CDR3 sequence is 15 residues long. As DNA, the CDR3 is TGTGCCAGCAGTGAGGGACAGGGCTTCCGTAATGAGCAGTTCTTC. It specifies CASSEGQGFRNEQFF. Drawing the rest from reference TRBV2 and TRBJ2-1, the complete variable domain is EPEVTQTPSHQVTQMGQEVILRCVPISNHLYFYWYRQILGQKVEFLVSFYNNEISEKSEIFDDQFSVERPDGSNFTLKIRSTKLEDSAMYFCASSEGQGFRNEQFFGPGTRLTVL.

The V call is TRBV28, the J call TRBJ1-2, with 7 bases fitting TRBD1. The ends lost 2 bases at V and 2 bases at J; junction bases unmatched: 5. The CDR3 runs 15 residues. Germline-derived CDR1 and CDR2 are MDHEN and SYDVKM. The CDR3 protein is CASSLDRVRNYGYTF. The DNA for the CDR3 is TGTGCCAGCAGTTTAGACAGGGTGAGGAACTATGGCTACACCTTC.

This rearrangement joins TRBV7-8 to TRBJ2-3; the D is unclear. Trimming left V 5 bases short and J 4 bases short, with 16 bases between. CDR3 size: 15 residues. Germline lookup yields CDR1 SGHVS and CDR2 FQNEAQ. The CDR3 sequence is CASSRAPSSADTQYF. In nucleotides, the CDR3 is TGTGCCAGCAGCCGCGCCCCAAGTTCGGCAGATACGCAGTATTTT.

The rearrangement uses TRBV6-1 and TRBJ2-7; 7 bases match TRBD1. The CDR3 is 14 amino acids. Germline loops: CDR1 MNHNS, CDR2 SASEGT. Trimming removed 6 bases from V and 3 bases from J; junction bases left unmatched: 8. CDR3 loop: CASSQNRDSYEQYF. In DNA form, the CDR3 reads TGTGCCAGCAGCCAAAACCGGGACAGCTACGAGCAGTACTTC.

Here the CDR3 reads CAWSPAVLYEQYF. As DNA, the CDR3 is TGTGCCTGGAGCCCCGCGGTTCTCTACGAGCAGTACTTC. V and J are TRBV30 and TRBJ2-7; D ambiguous. Between the trimmed V and J ends, which lost 3 bases and 3 bases, there was a span of 12 bases. Germline V lookup: CDR1 GTSNPN, CDR2 SVGIG (reference sequence). The CDR3 has 13 amino acids.

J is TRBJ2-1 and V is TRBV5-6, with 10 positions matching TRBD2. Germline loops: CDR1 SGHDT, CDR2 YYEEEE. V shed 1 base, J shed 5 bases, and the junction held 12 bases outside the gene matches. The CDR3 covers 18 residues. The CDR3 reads CASSLIGALAGGHNEQFF. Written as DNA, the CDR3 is TGTGCCAGCAGCTTGATTGGGGCCTTAGCGGGGGGCCACAATGAGCAGTTCTTC.

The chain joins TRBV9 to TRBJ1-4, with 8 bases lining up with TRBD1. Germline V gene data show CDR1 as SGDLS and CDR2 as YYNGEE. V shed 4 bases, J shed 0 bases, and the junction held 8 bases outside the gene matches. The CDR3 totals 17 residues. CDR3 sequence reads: CASSSTGGSATNEKLFF. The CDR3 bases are TGTGCCAGCAGCTCCACAGGGGGAAGTGCAACTAATGAAAAACTGTTTTTT.

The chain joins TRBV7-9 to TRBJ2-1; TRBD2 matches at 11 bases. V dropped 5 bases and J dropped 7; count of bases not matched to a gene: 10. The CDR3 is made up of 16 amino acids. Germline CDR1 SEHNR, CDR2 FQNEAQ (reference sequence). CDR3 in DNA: TGTGCCAGCAGCCTACATAGCGGGGGGGCCGGGAATGAGCAGTTCTTC. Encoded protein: CASSLHSGGAGNEQFF.

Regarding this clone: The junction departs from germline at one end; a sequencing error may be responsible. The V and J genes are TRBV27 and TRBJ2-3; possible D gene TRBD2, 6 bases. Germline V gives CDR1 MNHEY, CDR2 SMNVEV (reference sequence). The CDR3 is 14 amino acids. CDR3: CVSSIASSADTQYF. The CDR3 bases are TGTGTCAGCAGTATTGCCTCTAGCGCAGATACGCAGTATTTT.

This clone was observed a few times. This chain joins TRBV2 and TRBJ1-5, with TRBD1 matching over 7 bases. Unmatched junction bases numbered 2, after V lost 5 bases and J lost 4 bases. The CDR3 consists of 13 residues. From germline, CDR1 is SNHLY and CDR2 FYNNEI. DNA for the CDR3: TGTGCCAGCAGTCCGACAGGGAATCAGCCCCAGCATTTT. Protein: CASSPTGNQPQHF.

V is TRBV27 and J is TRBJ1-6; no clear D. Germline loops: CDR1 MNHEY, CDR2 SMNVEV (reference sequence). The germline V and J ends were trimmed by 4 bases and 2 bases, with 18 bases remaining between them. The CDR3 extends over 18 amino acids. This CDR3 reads CASSSGVLASAYNSPLHF. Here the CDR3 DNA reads TGTGCCAGCAGTTCCGGGGTATTGGCAAGTGCCTATAATTCACCCCTCCACTTT.

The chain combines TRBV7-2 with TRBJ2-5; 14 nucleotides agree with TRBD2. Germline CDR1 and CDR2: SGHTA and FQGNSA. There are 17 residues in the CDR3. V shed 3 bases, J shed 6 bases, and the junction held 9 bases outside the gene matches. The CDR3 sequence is CASSLVGTSGGRQTQYF. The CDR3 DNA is TGTGCCAGCAGCTTGGTCGGGACTAGCGGGGGTAGGCAGACCCAGTACTTC.

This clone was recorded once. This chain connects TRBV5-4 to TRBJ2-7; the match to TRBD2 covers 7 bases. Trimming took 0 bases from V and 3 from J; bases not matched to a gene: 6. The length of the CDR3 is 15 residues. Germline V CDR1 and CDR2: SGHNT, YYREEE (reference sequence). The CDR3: CASSLGLADYYEQYF. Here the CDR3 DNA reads TGTGCCAGCAGCTTGGGTCTAGCGGATTACTACGAGCAGTACTTC.

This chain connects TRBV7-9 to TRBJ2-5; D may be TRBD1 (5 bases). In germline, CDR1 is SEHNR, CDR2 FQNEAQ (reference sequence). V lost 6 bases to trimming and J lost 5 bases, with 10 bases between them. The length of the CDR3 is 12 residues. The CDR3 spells CASRQGGETQYF. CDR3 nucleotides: TGTGCCAGCAGGCAGGGTGGGGAGACCCAGTACTTC.

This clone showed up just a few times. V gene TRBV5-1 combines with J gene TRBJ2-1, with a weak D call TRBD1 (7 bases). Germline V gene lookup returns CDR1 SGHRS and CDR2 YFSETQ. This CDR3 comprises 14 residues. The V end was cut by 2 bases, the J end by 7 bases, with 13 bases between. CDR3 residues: CASSFWTGGNEQFF. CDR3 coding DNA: TGCGCCAGCAGCTTCTGGACAGGAGGGAATGAGCAGTTCTTC.

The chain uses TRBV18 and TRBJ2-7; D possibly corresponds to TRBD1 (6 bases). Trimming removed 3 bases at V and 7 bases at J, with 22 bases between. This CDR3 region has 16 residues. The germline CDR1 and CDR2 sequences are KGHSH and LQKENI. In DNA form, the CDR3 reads TGTGCCAGCTCACCTTTTTCGTCCGGACAGTCGCGGGAGCAGTACTTC. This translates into CASSPFSSGQSREQYF.

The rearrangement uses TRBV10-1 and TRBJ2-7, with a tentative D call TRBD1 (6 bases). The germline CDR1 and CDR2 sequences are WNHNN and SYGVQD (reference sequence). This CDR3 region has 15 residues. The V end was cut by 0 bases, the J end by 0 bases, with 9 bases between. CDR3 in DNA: TGCGCCAGCAGTGAGTCGGGGGCCCGCTCCTACGAGCAGTACTTC. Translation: CASSESGARSYEQYF.

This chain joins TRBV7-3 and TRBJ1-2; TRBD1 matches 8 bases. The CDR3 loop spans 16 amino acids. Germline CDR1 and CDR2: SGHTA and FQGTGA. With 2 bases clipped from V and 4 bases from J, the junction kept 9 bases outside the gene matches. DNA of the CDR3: TGTGCCAGCAGCTTAGTGGGACAGGTTATCGGCTATGGCTACACCTTC. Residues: CASSLVGQVIGYGYTF.

CDR3 DNA: TGTGCCAGTAGTACGGACAGGAGGAACACTGAAGCTTTCTTT. Its translation: CASSTDRRNTEAFF. J is TRBJ1-1 and V is TRBV19, with 7 bases that match TRBD1. Germline loops: CDR1 LNHDA, CDR2 SQIVND (reference sequence). This CDR3 contains 14 residues. J gave up 1 base and V 4 bases, and 3 bases lay outside the gene matches.

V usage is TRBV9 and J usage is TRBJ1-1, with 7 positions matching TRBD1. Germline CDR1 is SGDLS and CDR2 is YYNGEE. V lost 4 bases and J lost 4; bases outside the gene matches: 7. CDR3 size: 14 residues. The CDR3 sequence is CASSSIEGATEAFF. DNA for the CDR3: TGTGCCAGCAGCTCAATTGAGGGGGCCACTGAAGCTTTCTTT. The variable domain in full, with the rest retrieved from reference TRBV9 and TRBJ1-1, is DSGVTQTPKHLITATGQRVTLRCSPRSGDLSVYWYQQSLDQGLQFLIQYYNGEERAKGNILERFSAQQFPDLHSELNLSSLELGDSALYFCASSSIEGATEAFFGQGTRLTVV.

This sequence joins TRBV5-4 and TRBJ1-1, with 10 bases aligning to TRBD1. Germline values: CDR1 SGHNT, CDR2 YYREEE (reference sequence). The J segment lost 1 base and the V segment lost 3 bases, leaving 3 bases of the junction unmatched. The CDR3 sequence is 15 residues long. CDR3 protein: CASSWGQGRNTEAFF. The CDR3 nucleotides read TGTGCCAGCAGCTGGGGACAGGGGAGGAACACTGAAGCTTTCTTT.